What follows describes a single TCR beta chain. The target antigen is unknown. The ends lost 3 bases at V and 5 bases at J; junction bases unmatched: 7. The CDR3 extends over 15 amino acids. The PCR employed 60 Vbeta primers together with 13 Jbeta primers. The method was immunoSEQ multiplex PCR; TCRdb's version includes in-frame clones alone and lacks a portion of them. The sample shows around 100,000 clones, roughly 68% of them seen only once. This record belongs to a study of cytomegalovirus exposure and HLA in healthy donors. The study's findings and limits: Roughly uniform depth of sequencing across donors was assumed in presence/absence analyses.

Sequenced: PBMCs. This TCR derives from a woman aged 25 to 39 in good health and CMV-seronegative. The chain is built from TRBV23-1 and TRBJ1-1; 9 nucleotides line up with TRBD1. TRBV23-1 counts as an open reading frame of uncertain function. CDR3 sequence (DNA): TGCGCCAGCAGTCACGAGGACAGGGGTCGGACTGAAGCTTTCTTT. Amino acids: CASSHEDRGRTEAFF.